This record concerns one T cell receptor beta chain sequence. Its antigen remains unidentified. This CDR3 comprises 14 residues. Trimming pared 0 bases from V and 4 bases from J, leaving 10 bases between. The germline V gene encodes CDR1 SGHNT and CDR2 YYREEE (reference sequence). The data were taken from a study of vaccination and CD4 T cells after COVID-19. Study findings and constraints: Going from approximately 21 to 38, median SARS-CoV-2-reactive clonotypes did not rise significantly.

Cultured CD4+ T-cell DNA underwent Oncomine TCR Beta short-read sequencing. From the PCR reads, TCRdb called clonotypes with MiXCR, one entry per CDR3 protein. The repertoire holds 15,000 to 20,000 distinct CDR3 sequences, with approximately 50% as singletons. This sample's treatment: roughly ten-day PBMC culture with coronavirus spike peptide pools or control peptides (ViraFEST assay). This sequence was found in a human donor who had recovered from COVID-19. The sequences come from CD4+ T cells from blood, cultured in vitro, collected before SARS-CoV-2 vaccination. The chain uses TRBV5-4 and TRBJ2-5; D gene unclear. The CDR3: CASSLESGAETQYF. DNA of the CDR3: TGTGCCAGCAGCTTGGAGTCGGGTGCAGAGACCCAGTACTTC.